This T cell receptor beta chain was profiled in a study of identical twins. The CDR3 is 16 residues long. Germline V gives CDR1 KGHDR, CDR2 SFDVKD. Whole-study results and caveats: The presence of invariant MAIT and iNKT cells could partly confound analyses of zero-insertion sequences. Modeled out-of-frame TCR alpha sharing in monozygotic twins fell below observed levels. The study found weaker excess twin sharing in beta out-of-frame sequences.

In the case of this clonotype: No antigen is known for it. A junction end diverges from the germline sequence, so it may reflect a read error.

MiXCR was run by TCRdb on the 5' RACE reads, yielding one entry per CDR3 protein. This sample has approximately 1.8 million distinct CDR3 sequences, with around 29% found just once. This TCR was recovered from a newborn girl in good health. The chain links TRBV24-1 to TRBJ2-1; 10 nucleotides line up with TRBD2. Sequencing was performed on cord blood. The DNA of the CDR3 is TGTGCCACCGGTGATTCTTGGACTAGCGGTTACAATGAGCAGTTCTTC. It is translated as CATGDSWTSGYNEQFF.